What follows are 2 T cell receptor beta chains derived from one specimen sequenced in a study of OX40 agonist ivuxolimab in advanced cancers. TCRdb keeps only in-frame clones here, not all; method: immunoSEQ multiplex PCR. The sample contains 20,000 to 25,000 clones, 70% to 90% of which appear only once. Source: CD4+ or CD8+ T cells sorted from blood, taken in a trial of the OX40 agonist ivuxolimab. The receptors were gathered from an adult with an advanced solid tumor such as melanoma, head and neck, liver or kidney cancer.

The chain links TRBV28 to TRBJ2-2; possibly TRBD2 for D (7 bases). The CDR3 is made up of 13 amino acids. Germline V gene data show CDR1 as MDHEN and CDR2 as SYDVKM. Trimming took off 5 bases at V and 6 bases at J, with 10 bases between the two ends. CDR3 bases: TGTGCCAGCAGTCCGGGGGGCGCCGGGGAGCTGTTTTTT. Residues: CASSPGGAGELFF.

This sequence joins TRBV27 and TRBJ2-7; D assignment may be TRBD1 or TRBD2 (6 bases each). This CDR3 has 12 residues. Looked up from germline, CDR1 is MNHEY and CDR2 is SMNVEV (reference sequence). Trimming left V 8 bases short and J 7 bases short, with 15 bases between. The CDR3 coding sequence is TGTGCCAGCGTATCCATAGGGGGGGAGCAGTACTTC. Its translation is CASVSIGGEQYF.